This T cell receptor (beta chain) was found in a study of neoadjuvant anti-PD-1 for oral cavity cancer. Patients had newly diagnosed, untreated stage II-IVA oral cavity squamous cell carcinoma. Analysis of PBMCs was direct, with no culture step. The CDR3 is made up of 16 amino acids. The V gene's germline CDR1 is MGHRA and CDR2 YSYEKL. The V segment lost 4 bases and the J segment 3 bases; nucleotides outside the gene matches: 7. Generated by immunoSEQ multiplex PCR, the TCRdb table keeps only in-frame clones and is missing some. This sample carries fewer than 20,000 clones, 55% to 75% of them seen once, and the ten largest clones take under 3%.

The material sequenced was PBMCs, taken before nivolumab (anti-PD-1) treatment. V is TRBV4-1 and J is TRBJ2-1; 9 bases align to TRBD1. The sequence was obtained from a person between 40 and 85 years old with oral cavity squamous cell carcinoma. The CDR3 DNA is TGCGCCAGCAGCCTACCCACAGGGGGCATCTACAATGAGCAGTTCTTC. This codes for CASSLPTGGIYNEQFF.